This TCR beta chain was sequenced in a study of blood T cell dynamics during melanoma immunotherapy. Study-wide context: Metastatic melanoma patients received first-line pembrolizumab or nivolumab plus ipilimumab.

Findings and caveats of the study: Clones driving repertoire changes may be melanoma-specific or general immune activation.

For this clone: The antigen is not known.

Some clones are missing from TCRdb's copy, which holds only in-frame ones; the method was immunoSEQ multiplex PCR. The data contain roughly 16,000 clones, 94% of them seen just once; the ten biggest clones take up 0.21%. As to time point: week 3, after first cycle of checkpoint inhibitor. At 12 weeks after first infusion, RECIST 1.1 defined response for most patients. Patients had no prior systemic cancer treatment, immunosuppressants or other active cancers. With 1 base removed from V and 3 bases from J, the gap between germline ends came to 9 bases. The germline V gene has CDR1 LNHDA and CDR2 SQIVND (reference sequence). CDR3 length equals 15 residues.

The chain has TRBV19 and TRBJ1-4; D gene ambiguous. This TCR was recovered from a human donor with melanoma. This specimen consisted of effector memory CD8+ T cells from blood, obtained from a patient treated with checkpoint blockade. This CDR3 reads CASSIVRRSNEKLFF. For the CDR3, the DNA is TGTGCCAGTAGTATAGTCCGGAGGTCTAATGAAAAACTGTTTTTT.